This is a list of T cell receptor beta chains from one sample in a study of T-cell memory formation after mild COVID-19. TCRdb redid the calling of the 5' RACE reads with MiXCR, one entry per CDR3 protein. The data show approximately 270,000 distinct CDR3 sequences, 16% seen once. What was sequenced was PBMCs or a T cell subset sorted from them (not recorded which). All receptors derive from a man between 18 and 29 years old who had mild COVID-19 (a few samples of this study predate the infection). Cell type and time point are not known. CDR3s include the opening cysteine and the closing phenylalanine or tryptophan. A row's size may be missing; if present it is once, few, many or a size class.

CASSPGGTSTDTQYF TRBJ2-3 few TRBV6-5
CASSRSGGYYNEQFF TRBJ2-1 - TRBV11-2
CASSEGGLGGYTF TRBJ1-2 few TRBV2
CSARRVAGGYNEQFF TRBJ2-1 few TRBV20-1
CASGQYSNQPQHF TRBJ1-5 few TRBV6-5
CASSQDMAIGLAHTGANVLTF TRBJ2-6 - TRBV4-1
CSAPMTGTTGELFF TRBJ2-2 - TRBV20-1
CASSQSVRGGVSEAFF TRBJ1-1 - TRBV4-3
CSARVSPSYNEQFF TRBJ2-1 - TRBV20-1
CASRRIGGQKNTEAFF TRBJ1-1 many TRBV5-4
CASSYGGLITDTQYF TRBJ2-3 few TRBV6-6
CASSDKTNEKLFF TRBJ1-4 once TRBV2
CASSPVQAGGSTDTQYF TRBJ2-3 many TRBV11-2
CASSVRRAGGYNEQFF TRBJ2-1 few TRBV9
CASSQDAGRQPQHF TRBJ1-5 - TRBV3-1
CASSPGQGASYTF TRBJ1-2 - TRBV7-3
CASTPGQGVTEAFF TRBJ1-1 few TRBV19
CASSFLMGSPLHF TRBJ1-6 few TRBV12-3/TRBV12-4
CASMFGTGGDGYTF TRBJ1-2 few TRBV5-1
CASSLPYTEAFF TRBJ1-1 - TRBV4-1
CATSTVQGAIYNEQFF TRBJ2-1 many TRBV15
CASSLGLAEYSSYNEQFF TRBJ2-1 - TRBV11-1
CASNYGDRGNQPQHF TRBJ1-5 few TRBV12-3/TRBV12-4
CASSSRTAANTGELFF TRBJ2-2 - TRBV12-3/TRBV12-4
CASSQAPPGQGTDTQYF TRBJ2-3 - TRBV4-3
CASRSSGGAHEQFF TRBJ2-1 many TRBV7-2
CASSYRGSNQPQHF TRBJ1-5 many TRBV12-3/TRBV12-4
CAIDPRGRGTEAFF TRBJ1-1 - TRBV27
CASSFRGPNTEAFF TRBJ1-1 - TRBV12-3/TRBV12-4
CASSSGQGAANEQFF TRBJ2-1 - TRBV7-6
CASSLESRPYGYTF TRBJ1-2 - TRBV7-2
CASSPDSYEAFF TRBJ1-1 - TRBV11-2
CASSPETSGGLISTGELFF TRBJ2-2 many TRBV5-1
CAINPTGNTEAFF TRBJ1-1 - TRBV10-3
CSASKGQGMNQPQHF TRBJ1-5 few TRBV20-1
CASSQRALLAGSTDTQYF TRBJ2-3 many TRBV4-2
CASSEYSQETQYF TRBJ2-5 many TRBV2
CASSKETSSGYTF TRBJ1-2 few TRBV21-1
CASRLTVAESNAGELFF TRBJ2-2 - TRBV7-6
CASSPSGGYSGNTIYF TRBJ1-3 - TRBV18
CASRDQGETQYF TRBJ2-5 few TRBV2
CASSQVPAKQYF TRBJ2-7 many TRBV4-2
CASSRTGPAGETQYF TRBJ2-5 few TRBV7-2
CASSPPLTEAFF TRBJ1-1 - TRBV7-9
CASSPALGLAGPGDTQYF TRBJ2-3 - TRBV6-6
CASSVGGGWSNEQFF TRBJ2-1 many TRBV9
CASSQFGTDTQYF TRBJ2-3 - TRBV3-1
CASSYSFLNEQYF TRBJ2-7 - TRBV6-5
CASSLGGGGGKDGYTF TRBJ1-2 - TRBV7-8
CASSLDSGFGGELFF TRBJ2-2 - TRBV12-3/TRBV12-4
CASSFPGRGKETQYF TRBJ2-5 few TRBV7-9
CASSQGFITPGDTQYF TRBJ2-3 many TRBV7-2
CASSQYPGTGGWNTEAFF TRBJ1-1 - TRBV6-5
CASSLSGELQETQYF TRBJ2-5 - TRBV12-3/TRBV12-4
CASSPPGGGPTDTQYF TRBJ2-3 - TRBV28